This TCR beta chain was captured in a study of circulating and synovial CD4+ cells in juvenile arthritis. Overall study results and limits: Diversity here was lower than in bulk blood CD4 cells. CPL versus bulk CD4 samples: T cell genome counts differed by at least an order of magnitude.

Assay: immunoSEQ multiplex PCR; the TCRdb copy retains only in-frame clones and omits some. The table lists fewer than 40,000 clones, roughly 95% of them singletons, with under 0.2% in the top ten. The CDR3 covers 15 residues. Notes on this clone: Antigen specificity is unknown.

The source of this sequence is a human donor with juvenile idiopathic arthritis. The chain is built from TRBV21-1 and TRBJ1-2. TRBV21-1 is recorded as a pseudogene. Sample: CD4+ T cells from blood. CDR3 sequence: CATSRAGGDLYGYTF. As DNA, the CDR3 is TGTGCCACTTCTAGGGCGGGGGGAGACCTCTATGGCTACACCTTC.